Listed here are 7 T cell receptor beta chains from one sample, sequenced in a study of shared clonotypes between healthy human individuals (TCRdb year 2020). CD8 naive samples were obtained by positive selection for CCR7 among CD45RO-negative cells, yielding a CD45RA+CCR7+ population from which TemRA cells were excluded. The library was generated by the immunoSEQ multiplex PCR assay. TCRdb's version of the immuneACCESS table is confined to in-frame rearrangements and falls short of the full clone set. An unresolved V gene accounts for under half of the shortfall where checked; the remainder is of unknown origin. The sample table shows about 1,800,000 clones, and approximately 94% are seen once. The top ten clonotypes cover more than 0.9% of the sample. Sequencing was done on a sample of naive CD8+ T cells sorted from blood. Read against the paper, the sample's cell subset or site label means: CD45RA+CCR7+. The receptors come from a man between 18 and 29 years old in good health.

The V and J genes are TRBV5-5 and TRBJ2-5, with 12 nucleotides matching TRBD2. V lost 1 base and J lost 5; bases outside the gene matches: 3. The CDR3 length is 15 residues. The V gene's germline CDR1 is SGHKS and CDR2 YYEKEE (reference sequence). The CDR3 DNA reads TGTGCCAGCAGCTTGTACGGACTAGCGGGGGAGACCCAGTACTTC. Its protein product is CASSLYGLAGETQYF.

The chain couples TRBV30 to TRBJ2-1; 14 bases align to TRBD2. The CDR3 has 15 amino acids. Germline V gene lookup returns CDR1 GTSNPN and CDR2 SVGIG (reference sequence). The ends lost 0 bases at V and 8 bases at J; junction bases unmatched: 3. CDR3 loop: CAWSVMGLAGDEQFF. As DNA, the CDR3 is TGTGCCTGGAGTGTAATGGGACTAGCGGGGGATGAGCAGTTCTTC.

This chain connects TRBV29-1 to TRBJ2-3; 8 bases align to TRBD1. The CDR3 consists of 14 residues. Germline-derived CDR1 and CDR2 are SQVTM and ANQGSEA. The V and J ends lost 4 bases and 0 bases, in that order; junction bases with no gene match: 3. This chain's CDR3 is CSVADRVSTDTQYF. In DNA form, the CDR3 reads TGCAGCGTTGCGGACAGGGTTAGCACAGATACGCAGTATTTT.

The CDR3 coding sequence is TGTGCCAGCAGCGGATCGCCGTTGGGGACTAGCGGGAGTGGGGACAATGAGCAGTTCTTC. Translation gives CASSGSPLGTSGSGDNEQFF. The V call is TRBV9, the J call TRBJ2-1; 14 positions agree with TRBD2. The CDR3 runs to 20 residues. With V trimmed by 3 bases and J by 5 bases, 16 bases remained unmatched. Germline V gene lookup returns CDR1 SGDLS and CDR2 YYNGEE.

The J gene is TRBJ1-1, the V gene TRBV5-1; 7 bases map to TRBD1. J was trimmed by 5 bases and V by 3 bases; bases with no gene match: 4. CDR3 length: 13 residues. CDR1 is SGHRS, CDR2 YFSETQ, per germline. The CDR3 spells CASSWQGGTEAFF. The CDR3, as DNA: TGCGCCAGCAGCTGGCAGGGGGGGACTGAAGCTTTCTTT.

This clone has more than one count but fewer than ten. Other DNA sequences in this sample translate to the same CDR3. Here the CDR3 DNA reads TGTGCCAGCAGTGAAGGCTTCTCCTACGAGCAGTACTTC. Translating it yields CASSEGFSYEQYF. The J gene is TRBJ2-7, the V gene TRBV2; the D is unclear. CDR1 and CDR2 (germline): SNHLY, FYNNEI. This CDR3 has 13 amino acids. V lost 1 base and J 0 bases, leaving 4 bases between the germline ends.

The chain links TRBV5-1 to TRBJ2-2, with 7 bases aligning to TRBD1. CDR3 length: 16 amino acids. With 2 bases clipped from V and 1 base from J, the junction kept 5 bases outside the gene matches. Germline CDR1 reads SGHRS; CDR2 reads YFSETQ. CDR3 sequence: CASSLDRDQNTGELFF. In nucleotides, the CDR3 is TGCGCCAGCAGCTTAGACAGGGATCAGAACACCGGGGAGCTGTTTTTT.